Shown below are 24 T cell receptor beta chains from a single sample sequenced in a study of cytomegalovirus exposure and HLA in healthy donors. Both 60 Vbeta primers and 13 Jbeta primers went into the PCR. Only in-frame clones appear in the TCRdb table, and some are missing; sequencing was by immunoSEQ multiplex PCR. Among approximately 130,000 clones listed, less than 80% were seen once. Sequenced: PBMCs. These receptors were collected from a female donor in good health and CMV-seropositive.

V usage is TRBV5-6 and J usage is TRBJ2-2; 10 positions match TRBD2. With 5 bases clipped from V and 6 bases from J, the junction kept 7 bases outside the gene matches. CDR1 is SGHDT, CDR2 YYEEEE, per germline. This CDR3 spans 15 amino acids. As DNA, the CDR3 is TGTGCCAGCAGTAGAGCGGGGGGGCTCTCCGGGGAGCTGTTTTTT. Translating gives CASSRAGGLSGELFF.

The V and J genes are TRBV2 and TRBJ2-5; D is possibly TRBD1 (7 bases). Germline CDR1 reads SNHLY; CDR2 reads FYNNEI. The CDR3 consists of 15 residues. Trimming shortened V by 5 bases and J by 7 bases, and 20 bases separated the two germline ends. The CDR3 reads CASSQRRGQRATQYF. In DNA, the CDR3 is TGTGCCAGCAGTCAACGCCGGGGACAGCGGGCGACCCAGTACTTC.

The V call is TRBV2, the J call TRBJ1-2, with no clear D. The CDR3 is made up of 12 amino acids. Between the trimmed V and J ends, which lost 6 bases and 7 bases, there was a span of 12 bases. CDR1 SNHLY and CDR2 FYNNEI come from the germline V gene. The CDR3 region is CASSPAVLGYTF. The CDR3, as DNA: TGTGCCAGCAGCCCCGCCGTACTTGGCTACACCTTC.

V usage is TRBV10-2 and J usage is TRBJ2-1; 11 nucleotides match TRBD2. Germline CDR1 WSHSY, CDR2 SAAADI. The J segment lost 4 bases and the V segment lost 2 bases, leaving 4 bases of the junction unmatched. CDR3 length: 16 amino acids. As DNA, the CDR3 is TGCGCCAGCAGTGAGCTGACTAGCGGGACGTACAATGAGCAGTTCTTC. Its translation: CASSELTSGTYNEQFF.

CDR3 loop: CASSQLGGAVSTGELFF. The DNA of the CDR3 is TGTGCCAGCAGCCAGTTGGGGGGGGCGGTTTCCACCGGGGAGCTGTTTTTT. V gene TRBV7-6 combines with J gene TRBJ2-2, with a possible D match to TRBD2 (7 bases). The CDR3 is 17 residues long. V lost 5 bases, J lost 4 bases, and 20 bases lay in between. Germline-derived CDR1 and CDR2 are SGHVS and FNYEAQ.

The CDR3 is CSVEGGRGHRTDTQYF. As DNA, the CDR3 is TGCAGCGTTGAAGGGGGCAGGGGGCATCGCACAGATACGCAGTATTTT. The V gene is TRBV29-1, the J gene TRBJ2-3, with 8 bases lining up with TRBD1. With V trimmed by 1 base and J by 1 base, 7 bases remained unmatched. Germline-derived CDR1 and CDR2 are SQVTM and ANQGSEA. The CDR3 extends over 16 amino acids.

The chain joins TRBV9 to TRBJ2-1, with 12 bases fitting TRBD2. CDR1 and CDR2 (germline): SGDLS, YYNGEE. The CDR3 consists of 16 residues. Germline trimming cut 0 bases from V and 5 bases from J; bases unmatched to any gene: 3. In nucleotides, the CDR3 is TGTGCCAGCAGCGTAGACGCTAGCGGGGGGGACAATGAGCAGTTCTTC. Protein product: CASSVDASGGDNEQFF.

The rearrangement links TRBV5-1 to TRBJ2-7; 11 bases are shared with TRBD2. Germline V lookup: CDR1 SGHRS, CDR2 YFSETQ. The CDR3 contains 15 residues. V gave up 1 base and J gave up 1 base; unmatched junction bases: 1. The CDR3 here is CASSLTSGSSYEQYF. For the CDR3, the DNA is TGCGCCAGCAGCTTGACTAGCGGGAGTTCCTACGAGCAGTACTTC.

This sequence joins TRBV27 and TRBJ1-2, with 8 positions matching TRBD1. The germline V gene encodes CDR1 MNHEY and CDR2 SMNVEV (reference sequence). With V trimmed by 4 bases and J by 5 bases, 12 bases remained unmatched. The CDR3 runs 16 residues. The DNA of the CDR3 is TGTGCCAGCAGTTCCATTCCGGGACAGGCCGATTATGGCTACACCTTC. It translates to CASSSIPGQADYGYTF.

The V call is TRBV18, the J call TRBJ1-4, with 7 positions matching TRBD1. V shed 4 bases, J shed 6 bases, and the junction held 5 bases outside the gene matches. This CDR3 is built from 14 residues. CDR1 is KGHSH, CDR2 LQKENI, per germline. This CDR3 is CASSLGQDYEKLFF. The CDR3 bases are TGTGCCAGCTCACTTGGACAGGATTATGAAAAACTGTTTTTT.

CDR3 in amino acids: CASSLHPRDYQYF. DNA of the CDR3: TGTGCCAGCAGCCTACACCCCCGGGACTACCAGTACTTC. The V and J genes are TRBV7-7 and TRBJ2-7, with 7 nucleotides matching TRBD2. The CDR3 has 13 amino acids. The germline V gene encodes CDR1 SSHAT and CDR2 FNYEAQ (reference sequence). Trimming removed 5 bases from V and 10 bases from J; junction bases left unmatched: 11.

CDR3 amino acids: CASSPTGTGYEQYF. The CDR3 region has the DNA TGTGCCAGCAGTCCCACCGGGACAGGGTACGAGCAGTACTTC. V is TRBV28 and J is TRBJ2-7, with 9 bases that match TRBD1. The length of the CDR3 is 14 residues. After removal of 5 bases from V and 4 bases from J, the junction contained 6 bases not matched to a gene. Looked up from germline, CDR1 is MDHEN and CDR2 is SYDVKM.

The sample holds a few counts of this clone. V is TRBV25-1 and J is TRBJ1-2; no clear D gene. Between the trimmed V and J ends, which lost 3 bases and 7 bases, there was a span of 18 bases. This CDR3 spans 15 amino acids. Germline V gene sequence: CDR1 MGHDK, CDR2 SYGVNS. CDR3 sequence: CASSEPLPGGSGYTF. The CDR3 region has the DNA TGTGCCAGCAGTGAGCCCCTACCAGGAGGATCTGGCTACACCTTC.

The J gene is TRBJ2-6, the V gene TRBV19; 9 nucleotides line up with TRBD1. Trimming removed 10 bases from V and 2 bases from J; junction bases left unmatched: 9. The germline V gene encodes CDR1 LNHDA and CDR2 SQIVND (reference sequence). This CDR3 comprises 16 residues. The CDR3 region has the DNA TGTGCCACCAGGACAGGGGCTGCAGCTGGGGCCAACGTCCTGACTTTC. This gives the protein CATRTGAAAGANVLTF.

CDR3 coding DNA: TGTGCCAGCAGCTTGGCAGGTGTCTACGAGCAGTACTTC. Translating gives CASSLAGVYEQYF. This chain joins TRBV5-4 and TRBJ2-7; D uncertain. V shed 0 bases and J shed 3 bases, with 7 bases lying between them. This CDR3 is built from 13 residues. Germline-derived CDR1 and CDR2 are SGHNT and YYREEE (reference sequence).

Turning to this clone: The identical CDR3 is also encoded by other nucleotide sequences in the sample. The chain carries TRBV5-1 and TRBJ1-6; 9 nucleotides match TRBD1. Germline assignment: CDR1 SGHRS and CDR2 YFSETQ. Losses at the gene ends were 2 bases for V and 13 bases for J; bases not matched to a gene: 7. This CDR3 region has 14 residues. The CDR3: CASSLGDRDSPLHF. The DNA for the CDR3 is TGCGCCAGCAGCTTAGGGGACAGGGACTCGCCCCTCCACTTT.

The chain carries TRBV5-1 and TRBJ2-7, with 13 bases fitting TRBD2. The trim removed 5 bases at V and 0 bases at J, leaving 8 bases unmatched. The CDR3 is made up of 17 amino acids. Looked up from germline, CDR1 is SGHRS and CDR2 is YFSETQ. The CDR3 sequence: CASRPGLAGPSSYEQYF. Here the CDR3 DNA reads TGCGCCAGCAGACCGGGACTAGCGGGACCCAGCTCCTACGAGCAGTACTTC.

The chain combines TRBV5-1 with TRBJ2-6, with D hard to call. CDR1 SGHRS and CDR2 YFSETQ come from the germline V gene. The V and J ends lost 4 bases and 1 base respectively, with 12 bases between them. This CDR3 is 16 amino acids long. Here the CDR3 reads CASSPTSLSGANVLTF. The CDR3 DNA reads TGCGCCAGCAGCCCCACTTCCCTGTCTGGGGCCAACGTCCTGACTTTC.

This clone appeared once. J is TRBJ2-5 and V is TRBV12-5; D is undetermined. CDR3 length equals 11 residues. The germline CDR1 and CDR2 sequences are LGHNT and FRNRAP. V lost 4 bases to trimming and J lost 3 bases, with 3 bases between them. The CDR3 DNA sequence: TGTGCTAGTGGTTCCGAAGAGACCCAGTACTTC. Encoded protein: CASGSEETQYF.

The J gene is TRBJ2-1, the V gene TRBV5-4; D gene uncertain. V was cut by 0 bases and J by 10 bases, with 8 bases left in between. Germline CDR1 and CDR2: SGHNT and YYREEE (reference sequence). The CDR3 covers 12 residues. The CDR3 sequence: CASSLGQEEQFF. CDR3 nucleotide sequence: TGTGCCAGCAGCTTGGGGCAGGAAGAGCAGTTCTTC. The full variable domain, with the rest looked up from reference TRBV5-4 and TRBJ2-1, is ETGVTQSPTHLIKTRGQQVTLRCSSQSGHNTVSWYQQALGQGPQFIFQYYREEENGRGNFPPRFSGLQFPNYSSELNVNALELDDSALYLCASSLGQEEQFFGPGTRLTVL.

This clone came up once. Different DNA sequences within this sample yield the same CDR3. The chain joins TRBV15 to TRBJ2-3, with TRBD2 as a possible D gene (5 bases). V lost 2 bases, J lost 6 bases, and 21 bases lay in between. This CDR3 region has 17 residues. Germline V CDR1 and CDR2: LNHNV, YYDKDF (reference sequence). CDR3 bases: TGTGCCACCAGCAGACTGGGGAGCCCGGGTCTTGGGGATACGCAGTATTTT. This codes for CATSRLGSPGLGDTQYF.

V is TRBV5-4 and J is TRBJ2-1; D may be TRBD2 (6 bases). CDR1 SGHNT and CDR2 YYREEE come from the germline V gene (reference sequence). The CDR3 has 15 amino acids. Trimming left V 2 bases short and J 1 base short, with 10 bases between. Here the CDR3 DNA reads TGTGCCAGCAGCTTCGTGCGGGGATCCTACAATGAGCAGTTCTTC. Translating gives CASSFVRGSYNEQFF.

This rearrangement joins TRBV28 to TRBJ2-7; 7 nucleotides match TRBD1. The ends lost 6 bases at V and 2 bases at J; junction bases unmatched: 10. The CDR3 totals 15 residues. Germline V gene lookup returns CDR1 MDHEN and CDR2 SYDVKM. The CDR3 nucleotides read TGTGCCAGCAGCCCAGGGACAGTTTCGACCTACGAGCAGTACTTC. It is translated as CASSPGTVSTYEQYF.

This rearrangement joins TRBV19 to TRBJ2-7; 8 positions agree with TRBD1. The V gene end was trimmed by 6 bases and the J gene end by 1 base; junction bases not matched to a gene: 8. Per germline, CDR1 LNHDA and CDR2 SQIVND (reference sequence). The CDR3 runs to 15 residues. The CDR3 DNA reads as TGTGCCAGTAGGCCCCAGGGGGCGGTATCCTACGAGCAGTACTTC. It yields the protein CASRPQGAVSYEQYF.